This T cell receptor beta chain was sequenced in a study of CD8 T cells in ankylosing spondylitis. The CDR3 sequence is 15 residues long. The V gene's germline CDR1 is LNHNV and CDR2 YYDKDF (reference sequence). Germline trimming cut 0 bases from V and 1 base from J; bases unmatched to any gene: 2. TCRdb ran MiXCR on the 5' RACE reads and lists one entry per CDR3 protein. The sample lists approximately 250,000 distinct CDR3 sequences, roughly 32% seen once, with about 4% in the top ten. This clonotype has just a few counts. This clonotype was sampled from a male donor with ankylosing spondylitis or in good health (not recorded which). Sequenced sample: blood, either unsorted or a sorted T cell fraction (not recorded which). The rearrangement links TRBV15 to TRBJ2-5; TRBD2 agrees at 7 bases. CDR3 protein: CATSRDWTSQETQYF. The DNA of the CDR3 is TGTGCCACCAGCAGAGATTGGACTAGCCAAGAGACCCAGTACTTC.